This is a list of T cell receptor beta chains from one sample in a study of blood T cell repertoires in COVID-19. Generated by immunoSEQ multiplex PCR, the TCRdb table keeps only in-frame clones and is missing some. The data show fewer than 200,000 clones, approximately 86% seen once. The sequenced sample consisted of peripheral blood. The receptors come from a man in his fifties with active or convalescent COVID-19. The CDR3 runs from the conserved cysteine through the conserved F or W. The D gene is left open where the match is weak. A clone size is listed for some rows: how often the clone was seen (once, few, many), or a class if it is expanded.

J	V	D	size	CDR3	DNA
TRBJ2-1	TRBV4-1	TRBD1	-	CASSHSQGEYEQFF	TGCGCCAGCAGCCATTCACAGGGGGAGTATGAGCAGTTCTTC
TRBJ2-2	TRBV30	-	-	CANRGSGMSGELFF	TGTGCGAACAGGGGTAGCGGGATGTCCGGGGAGCTGTTTTTT
TRBJ1-6	TRBV19	-	-	CASSIGAHNSPLHF	TGTGCCAGTAGTATAGGGGCCCATAATTCACCCCTCCACTTT
TRBJ2-2	TRBV4-1	-	once	CASSFGQIGELFF	TGCGCCAGCAGCTTCGGACAGATAGGGGAGCTGTTTTTT
TRBJ2-2	TRBV3-1/TRBV3-2	TRBD1	-	CASSQVGRGFGELFF	TGTGCCAGCAGCCAAGTGGGCAGGGGGTTCGGGGAGCTGTTTTTT
TRBJ1-5	TRBV30	-	-	CAWREPGGNQPQHF	TGTGCCTGGAGAGAACCCGGGGGCAATCAGCCCCAGCATTTT
TRBJ1-6	TRBV11-2	-	many	CASSLLAEDSPLHF	TGTGCCAGCAGCTTATTGGCAGAGGATTCACCCCTCCACTTT
TRBJ1-6	TRBV30	-	-	CAWSRSRTNSYNSPLHF	TGTGCCTGGAGTCGGAGCAGAACCAACTCCTATAATTCACCCCTCCACTTT
TRBJ1-5	TRBV30	-	-	CAWGSPGARYQPQHF	TGTGCCTGGGGTTCCCCAGGGGCGCGGTATCAGCCCCAGCATTTT
TRBJ1-5	TRBV6-2/TRBV6-3	-	once	CASSYYDSSNQPQHF	TGTGCCAGCAGTTACTATGACAGTAGCAATCAGCCCCAGCATTTT
TRBJ2-3	TRBV9	TRBD2	-	CASSAPTWLAGGIGTDTQYF	TGTGCCAGCAGCGCCCCGACCTGGCTAGCGGGAGGGATAGGCACAGATACGCAGTATTTT
TRBJ2-7	TRBV13	-	-	CASSFDGSTQLYEQYF	TGTGCCAGCAGCTTCGATGGATCGACACAACTCTACGAGCAGTACTTC
TRBJ1-2	TRBV27	TRBD1	-	CASSHGQGGNYGYTF	TGTGCCAGCAGCCATGGACAGGGGGGGAACTATGGCTACACCTTC
TRBJ1-5	TRBV23-1	TRBD1	-	CASHSPQGERGNQPQHF	TGCGCCAGCCACTCTCCCCAGGGGGAAAGAGGCAATCAGCCCCAGCATTTT
TRBJ1-4	TRBV2	-	many	CASRLNEKLFF	TGTGCCAGCAGGCTAAATGAAAAACTGTTTTTT
TRBJ2-7	TRBV28	-	-	CASYGHPYEQYF	TGTGCCAGCTATGGACACCCCTACGAGCAGTACTTC
TRBJ1-2	TRBV18	TRBD1	few	CASSATTGVGGYTF	TGTGCCAGCTCAGCGACGACAGGGGTGGGAGGCTACACCTTC
TRBJ1-3	TRBV6-6	-	-	CASSYSWPGSGNTIYF	TGTGCCAGCAGTTACTCGTGGCCAGGGTCAGGAAACACCATATATTTT
TRBJ1-3	TRBV10-3	TRBD1	-	CATQQGAFTIYF	TGTGCCACTCAACAGGGGGCCTTCACCATATATTTT
TRBJ1-2	TRBV7-9	-	-	CASSRRGIGYTF	TGTGCCAGCAGCCGGCGGGGAATCGGCTACACCTTC
TRBJ2-7	TRBV9	TRBD2	-	CASSPRLAGDLGEQYF	TGTGCCAGCAGCCCCCGACTAGCGGGAGATCTGGGGGAGCAGTACTTC
TRBJ1-5	TRBV5-5	-	once	CASSFLQGVNQPQHF	TGTGCCAGCAGCTTCCTACAGGGAGTAAATCAGCCCCAGCATTTT
TRBJ1-2	TRBV6-5	TRBD1	few	CASSPQGTVNYGYTF	TGTGCCAGCAGTCCCCAGGGGACAGTGAACTATGGCTACACCTTC
TRBJ2-7	TRBV7-3	TRBD2	-	CASSLTAGGLSYEQYF	TGTGCCAGCAGCCTAACAGCGGGGGGCCTCTCCTACGAGCAGTACTTC
TRBJ1-4	TRBV27	-	once	CASSQKLFF	TGTGCCAGCAGCCAGAAACTGTTTTTT
TRBJ1-1	TRBV7-3	-	-	CASSLRGVQDTEAFF	TGTGCCAGCAGCTTAAGGGGAGTTCAGGACACTGAAGCTTTCTTT
TRBJ1-5	TRBV19	TRBD1	-	CASSIEATGGRTNQPQHF	TGTGCCAGTAGTATAGAGGCGACAGGGGGTCGAACGAATCAGCCCCAGCATTTT
TRBJ2-1	TRBV7-6	TRBD1	-	CASSLEAFQGQGLNEQFF	TGTGCCAGCAGCTTAGAGGCATTCCAGGGACAGGGATTGAATGAGCAGTTCTTC
TRBJ1-5	TRBV6-2/TRBV6-3	TRBD1	-	CASSSPGQGGGFNQPQHF	TGTGCCAGCAGTTCGCCGGGACAGGGCGGTGGATTTAATCAGCCCCAGCATTTT
TRBJ2-3	TRBV9	TRBD2	-	CASSVVVLAVLPQYF	TGTGCCAGCAGCGTAGTGGTCCTAGCGGTGTTGCCGCAGTATTTT
TRBJ1-2	TRBV2	-	-	CASRSEEYYGYTF	TGTGCCAGCAGGTCTGAGGAGTATTATGGCTACACCTTC
TRBJ2-2	TRBV10-3	TRBD2	-	CAISGGGGPATGELFF	TGTGCCATCAGTGGGGGGGGAGGGCCAGCCACCGGGGAGCTGTTTTTT
TRBJ2-3	TRBV7-2	-	-	CASSLYNTDTQYF	TGTGCCAGCAGCTTATACAACACAGATACGCAGTATTTT
TRBJ1-3	TRBV7-2	-	few	CASSPTGSSGNTIYF	TGTGCCAGCAGTCCGACGGGGAGCTCTGGAAACACCATATATTTT
TRBJ1-2	TRBV12-5	TRBD1	many	CASGTPLTGIGRYGYTF	TGTGCTAGTGGTACCCCGTTGACAGGGATTGGCCGCTATGGCTACACCTTC
TRBJ2-7	TRBV2	-	-	CASRESYEQYF	TGTGCCAGCAGGGAGTCCTACGAGCAGTACTTC
TRBJ1-6	TRBV28	TRBD1	-	CASSSRDRGNSPLHF	TGTGCCAGCAGTTCTCGGGACAGGGGTAATTCACCCCTCCACTTT
TRBJ2-3	TRBV18	-	-	CASSPSLATDTQYF	TGTGCCAGCTCACCCTCACTAGCAACAGATACGCAGTATTTT
TRBJ1-6	TRBV3-1/TRBV3-2	-	few	CASSQMDRGGLHF	TGTGCCAGCAGCCAAATGGATCGGGGGGGACTCCACTTT
TRBJ1-2	TRBV12-2	-	-	CASRLFRTVANYGYTF	TGTGCAAGTCGCTTATTTCGGACAGTAGCTAACTATGGCTACACCTTC
TRBJ2-3	TRBV7-2	-	-	CASSQEGTRTDTQYF	TGTGCCAGCAGCCAGGAGGGCACTCGCACAGATACGCAGTATTTT
TRBJ2-7	TRBV18	TRBD1	-	CASSPRTGEYEQYF	TGTGCCAGCTCACCACGGACAGGGGAATACGAGCAGTACTTC
TRBJ1-5	TRBV20-1	TRBD1	few	CSASDRGPRGNQPQHF	TGCAGTGCTAGTGACAGGGGGCCCCGGGGCAATCAGCCCCAGCATTTT
TRBJ1-2	TRBV20-1	TRBD1	-	CSASLWTGVGSYGYTF	TGCAGTGCTAGTCTCTGGACAGGGGTAGGATCCTATGGCTACACCTTC
TRBJ1-1	TRBV14	-	-	CASSQDRSKAAFF	TGTGCCAGCAGCCAAGATAGGTCGAAAGCGGCTTTCTTT
TRBJ1-2	TRBV4-2	TRBD1	-	CASSQVGAGGDYGYTF	TGTGCCAGCAGCCAAGTTGGGGCAGGGGGCGACTATGGCTACACCTTC
TRBJ2-7	TRBV5-4	-	-	CASSLAGQFTYEQYF	TGTGCCAGCAGCTTGGCCGGACAGTTCACCTACGAGCAGTACTTC
TRBJ1-5	TRBV12-3/TRBV12-4	-	once	CASSFSSQPQHF	TGTGCCAGCAGTTTTTCTAGTCAGCCCCAGCATTTT
TRBJ1-3	TRBV3-1/TRBV3-2	-	-	CASSEGDAGNTIYF	TGTGCCAGCAGCGAGGGAGATGCTGGAAACACCATATATTTT
TRBJ1-2	TRBV5-1	TRBD1	-	CASSGTANYGYTF	TGCGCCAGCAGCGGGACAGCGAACTATGGCTACACCTTC
TRBJ1-5	TRBV11-2	-	once	CASSGQTSGPQHF	TGTGCCAGCAGCGGACAGACCAGTGGGCCCCAGCATTTT
TRBJ1-3	TRBV5-1	-	-	CASSFDGTSSGNTIYF	TGCGCCAGCAGCTTCGACGGGACTTCCTCTGGAAACACCATATATTTT
TRBJ1-2	TRBV5-4	TRBD1	-	CASSPEQGDYGYTF	TGTGCCAGCAGCCCTGAGCAGGGGGACTATGGCTACACCTTC
TRBJ1-6	TRBV27	-	-	CASSLFGDSPLHF	TGTGCCAGCAGTTTATTCGGGGATTCACCCCTCCACTTT